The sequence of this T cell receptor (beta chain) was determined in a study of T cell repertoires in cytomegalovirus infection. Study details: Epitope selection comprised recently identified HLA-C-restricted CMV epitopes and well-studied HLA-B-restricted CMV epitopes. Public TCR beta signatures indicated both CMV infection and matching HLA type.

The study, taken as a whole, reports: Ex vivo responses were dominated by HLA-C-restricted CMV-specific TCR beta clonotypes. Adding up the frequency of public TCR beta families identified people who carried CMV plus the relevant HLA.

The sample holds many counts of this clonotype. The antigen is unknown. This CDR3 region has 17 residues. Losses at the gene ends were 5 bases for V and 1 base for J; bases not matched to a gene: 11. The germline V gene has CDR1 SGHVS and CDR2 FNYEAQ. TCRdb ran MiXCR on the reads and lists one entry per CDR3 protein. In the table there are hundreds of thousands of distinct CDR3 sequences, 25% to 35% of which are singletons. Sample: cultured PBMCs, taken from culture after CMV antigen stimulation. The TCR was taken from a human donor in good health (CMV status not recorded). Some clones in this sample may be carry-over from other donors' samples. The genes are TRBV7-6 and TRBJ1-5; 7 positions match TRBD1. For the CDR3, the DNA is TGTGCCAGCAGCCTATCCATACAGGGGATAAGCAATCAGCCCCAGCATTTT. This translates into CASSLSIQGISNQPQHF. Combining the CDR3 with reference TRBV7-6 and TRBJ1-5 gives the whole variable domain GAGVSQSPRYKVTKRGQDVALRCDPISGHVSLYWYRQALGQGPEFLTYFNYEAQQDKSGLPNDRFSAERPEGSISTLTIQRTEQRDSAMYRCASSLSIQGISNQPQHFGDGTRLSIL.